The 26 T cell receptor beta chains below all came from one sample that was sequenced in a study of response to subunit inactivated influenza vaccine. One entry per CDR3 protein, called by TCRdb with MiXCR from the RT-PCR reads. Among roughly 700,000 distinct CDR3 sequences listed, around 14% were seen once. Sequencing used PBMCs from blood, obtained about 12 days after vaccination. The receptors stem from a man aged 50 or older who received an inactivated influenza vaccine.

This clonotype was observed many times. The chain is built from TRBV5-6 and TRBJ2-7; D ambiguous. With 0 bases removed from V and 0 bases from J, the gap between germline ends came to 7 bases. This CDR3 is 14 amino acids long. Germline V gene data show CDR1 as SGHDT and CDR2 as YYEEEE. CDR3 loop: CASSLGVSSYEQYF. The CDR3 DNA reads TGTGCCAGCAGCTTGGGTGTCTCCTCCTACGAGCAGTACTTC.

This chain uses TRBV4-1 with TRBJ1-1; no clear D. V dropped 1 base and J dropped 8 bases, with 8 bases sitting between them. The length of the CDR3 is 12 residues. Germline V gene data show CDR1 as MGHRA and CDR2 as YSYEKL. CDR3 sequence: CASSQGGREAFF. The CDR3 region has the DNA TGCGCCAGCAGCCAAGGCGGCAGGGAAGCTTTCTTT.

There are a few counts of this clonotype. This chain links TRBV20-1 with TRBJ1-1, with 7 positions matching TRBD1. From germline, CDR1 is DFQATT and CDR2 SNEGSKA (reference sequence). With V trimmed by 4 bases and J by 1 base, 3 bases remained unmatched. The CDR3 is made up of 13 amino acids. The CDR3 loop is CSAIRTGNTEAFF. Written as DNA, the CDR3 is TGCAGTGCTATAAGGACAGGGAACACTGAAGCTTTCTTT.

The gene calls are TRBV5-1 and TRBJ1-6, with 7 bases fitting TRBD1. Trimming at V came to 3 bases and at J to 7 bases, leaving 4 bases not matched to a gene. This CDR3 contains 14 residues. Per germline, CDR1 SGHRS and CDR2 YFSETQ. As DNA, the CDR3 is TGCGCCAGCAGCTGGGCAGGGGGGAATTCACCCCTCCACTTT. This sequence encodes CASSWAGGNSPLHF. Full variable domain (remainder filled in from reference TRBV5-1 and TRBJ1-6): KAGVTQTPRYLIKTRGQQVTLSCSPISGHRSVSWYQQTPGQGLQFLFEYFSETQRNKGNFPGRFSGRQFSNSRSEMNVSTLELGDSALYLCASSWAGGNSPLHFGNGTRLTVT.

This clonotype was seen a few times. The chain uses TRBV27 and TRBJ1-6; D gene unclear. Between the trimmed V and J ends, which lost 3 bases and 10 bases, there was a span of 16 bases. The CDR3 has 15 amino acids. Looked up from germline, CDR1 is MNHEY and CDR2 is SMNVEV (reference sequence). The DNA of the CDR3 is TGTGCCAGCAGTTTGGAGCTACAGCCTTTCTCACCCCTCCACTTT. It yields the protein CASSLELQPFSPLHF.

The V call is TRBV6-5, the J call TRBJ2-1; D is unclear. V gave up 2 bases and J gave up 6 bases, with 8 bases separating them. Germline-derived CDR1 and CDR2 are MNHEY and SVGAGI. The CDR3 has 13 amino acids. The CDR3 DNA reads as TGTGCCAGCAGTTACCCCCCGGGCAATGAGCAGTTCTTC. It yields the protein CASSYPPGNEQFF.

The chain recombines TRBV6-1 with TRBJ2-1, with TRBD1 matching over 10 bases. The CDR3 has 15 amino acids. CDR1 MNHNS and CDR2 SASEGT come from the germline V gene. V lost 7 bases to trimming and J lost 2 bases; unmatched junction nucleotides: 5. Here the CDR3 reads CASTQTGGTYNEQFF. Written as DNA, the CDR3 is TGTGCCAGCACCCAGACAGGGGGCACCTACAATGAGCAGTTCTTC.

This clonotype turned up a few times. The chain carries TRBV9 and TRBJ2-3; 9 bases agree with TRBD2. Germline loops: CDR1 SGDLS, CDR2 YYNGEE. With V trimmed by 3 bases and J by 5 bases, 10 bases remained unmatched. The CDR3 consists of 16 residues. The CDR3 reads CASSALSGSWLDTQYF. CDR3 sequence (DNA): TGTGCCAGCAGCGCCCTTAGCGGGAGTTGGTTAGATACGCAGTATTTT.

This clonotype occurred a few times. CDR3 DNA: TGTGCCAGCAGTTTCTCTAGCGGGGGGTCCTACAATGAGCAGTTCTTC. It codes for CASSFSSGGSYNEQFF. The rearrangement uses TRBV12-3 or TRBV12-4 and TRBJ2-1; 11 positions agree with TRBD2. Trimming removed 3 bases from V and 1 base from J; junction bases left unmatched: 2. The CDR3 spans 16 residues.

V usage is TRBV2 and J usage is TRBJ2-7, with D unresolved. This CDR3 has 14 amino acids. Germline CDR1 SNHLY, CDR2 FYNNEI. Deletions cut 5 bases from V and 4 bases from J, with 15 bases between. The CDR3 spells CASSPGPPGYEQYF. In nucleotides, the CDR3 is TGTGCCAGCAGTCCGGGTCCCCCCGGTTACGAGCAGTACTTC.

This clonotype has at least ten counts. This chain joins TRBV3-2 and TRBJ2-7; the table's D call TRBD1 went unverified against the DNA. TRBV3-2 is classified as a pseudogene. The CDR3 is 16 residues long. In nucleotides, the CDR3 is TGTGCCAGCAGCCAAGGGACAGGGAAAATTGCGGCCGAGCAGTACTTC. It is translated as CASSQGTGKIAAEQYF.

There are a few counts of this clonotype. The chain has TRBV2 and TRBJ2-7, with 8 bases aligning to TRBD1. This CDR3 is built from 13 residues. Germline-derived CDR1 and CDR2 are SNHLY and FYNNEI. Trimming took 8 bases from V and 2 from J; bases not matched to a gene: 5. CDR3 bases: TGTGCCAGCGGACGGGACAGGACCTACGAGCAGTACTTC. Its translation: CASGRDRTYEQYF.

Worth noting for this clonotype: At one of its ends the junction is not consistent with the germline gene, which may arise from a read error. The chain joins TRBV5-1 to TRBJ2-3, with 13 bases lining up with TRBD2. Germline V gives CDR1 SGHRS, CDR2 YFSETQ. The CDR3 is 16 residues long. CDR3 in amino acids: CASTLGTSGASDTQYF. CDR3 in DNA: TGCGCCAGCACCTTGGGGACTAGCGGGGCTTCAGATACGCAGTATTTT.

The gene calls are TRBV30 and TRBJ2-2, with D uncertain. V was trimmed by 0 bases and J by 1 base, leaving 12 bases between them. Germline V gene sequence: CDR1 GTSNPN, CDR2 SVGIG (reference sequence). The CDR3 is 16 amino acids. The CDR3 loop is CAWSVTRMGNTGELFF. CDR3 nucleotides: TGTGCCTGGAGTGTAACCAGGATGGGGAACACCGGGGAGCTGTTTTTT.

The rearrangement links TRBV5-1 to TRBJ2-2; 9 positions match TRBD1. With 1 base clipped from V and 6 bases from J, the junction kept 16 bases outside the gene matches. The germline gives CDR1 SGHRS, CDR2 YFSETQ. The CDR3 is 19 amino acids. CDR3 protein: CASSLRGQGLEVPSGELFF. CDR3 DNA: TGCGCCAGCAGCTTGAGGGGACAGGGTCTGGAAGTGCCGTCCGGGGAGCTGTTTTTT. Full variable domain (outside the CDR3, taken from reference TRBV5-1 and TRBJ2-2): KAGVTQTPRYLIKTRGQQVTLSCSPISGHRSVSWYQQTPGQGLQFLFEYFSETQRNKGNFPGRFSGRQFSNSRSEMNVSTLELGDSALYLCASSLRGQGLEVPSGELFFGEGSRLTVL.

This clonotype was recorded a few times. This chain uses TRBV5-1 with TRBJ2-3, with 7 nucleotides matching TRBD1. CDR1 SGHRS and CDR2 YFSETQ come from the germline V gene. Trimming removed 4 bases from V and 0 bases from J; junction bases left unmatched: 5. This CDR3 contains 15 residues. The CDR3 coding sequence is TGCGCCAGCAGCGTGGGACAGACTAGCACAGATACGCAGTATTTT. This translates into CASSVGQTSTDTQYF.

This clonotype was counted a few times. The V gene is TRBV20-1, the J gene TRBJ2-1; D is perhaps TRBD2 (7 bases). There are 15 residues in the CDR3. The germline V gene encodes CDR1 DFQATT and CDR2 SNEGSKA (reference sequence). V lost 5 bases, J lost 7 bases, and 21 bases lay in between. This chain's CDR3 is CSALRGAGVGNEQFF. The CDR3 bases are TGCAGTGCTTTAAGGGGGGCGGGAGTGGGGAATGAGCAGTTCTTC.

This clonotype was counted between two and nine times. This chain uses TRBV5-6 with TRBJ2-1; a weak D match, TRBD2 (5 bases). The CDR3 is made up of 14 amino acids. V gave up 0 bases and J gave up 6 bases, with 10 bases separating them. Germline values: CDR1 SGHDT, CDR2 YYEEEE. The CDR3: CASSLGVALNEQFF. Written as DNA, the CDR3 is TGTGCCAGCAGCTTGGGGGTAGCGCTCAATGAGCAGTTCTTC.

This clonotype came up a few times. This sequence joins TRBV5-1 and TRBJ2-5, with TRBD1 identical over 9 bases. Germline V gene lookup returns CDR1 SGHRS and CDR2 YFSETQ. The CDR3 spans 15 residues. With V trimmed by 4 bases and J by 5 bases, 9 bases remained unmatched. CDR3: CASSTGTGRGETQYF. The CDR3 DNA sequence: TGCGCCAGCAGCACCGGGACAGGGAGGGGTGAGACCCAGTACTTC.

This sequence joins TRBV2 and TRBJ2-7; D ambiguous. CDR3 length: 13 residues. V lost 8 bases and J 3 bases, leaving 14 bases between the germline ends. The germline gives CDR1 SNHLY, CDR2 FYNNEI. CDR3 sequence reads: CASLQDQDYEQYF. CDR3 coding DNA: TGTGCCAGCCTCCAGGACCAGGACTACGAGCAGTACTTC.

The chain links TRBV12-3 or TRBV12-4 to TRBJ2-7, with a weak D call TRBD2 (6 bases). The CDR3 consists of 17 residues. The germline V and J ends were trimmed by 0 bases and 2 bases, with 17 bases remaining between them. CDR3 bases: TGTGCCAGCAGTTTAGCTAATGCGGGACGGCTCCCCTACGAGCAGTACTTC. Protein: CASSLANAGRLPYEQYF.

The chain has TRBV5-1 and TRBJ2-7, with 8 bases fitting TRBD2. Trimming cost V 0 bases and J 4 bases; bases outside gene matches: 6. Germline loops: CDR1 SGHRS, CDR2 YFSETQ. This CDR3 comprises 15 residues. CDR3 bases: TGCGCCAGCAGCTTGGAGGGACTAGGGGCATACGAGCAGTACTTC. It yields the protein CASSLEGLGAYEQYF. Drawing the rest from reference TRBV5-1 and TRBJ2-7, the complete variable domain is KAGVTQTPRYLIKTRGQQVTLSCSPISGHRSVSWYQQTPGQGLQFLFEYFSETQRNKGNFPGRFSGRQFSNSRSEMNVSTLELGDSALYLCASSLEGLGAYEQYFGPGTRLTVT.

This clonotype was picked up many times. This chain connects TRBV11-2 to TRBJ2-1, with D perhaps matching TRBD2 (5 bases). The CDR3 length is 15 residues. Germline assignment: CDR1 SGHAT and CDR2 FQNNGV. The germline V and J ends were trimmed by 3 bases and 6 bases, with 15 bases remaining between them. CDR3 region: CASSLFSASGNEQFF. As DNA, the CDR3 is TGTGCCAGCAGCTTGTTTAGCGCCAGCGGCAATGAGCAGTTCTTC.

The CDR3 nucleotides are TGTGCCAGCAGCTTAGATCGGGCGGGAGGGCAGTTCTTC. This sequence encodes CASSLDRAGGQFF. J is TRBJ2-1 and V is TRBV7-2; 8 bases are shared with TRBD2. V dropped 1 base and J dropped 12; count of bases not matched to a gene: 5. Germline V gives CDR1 SGHTA, CDR2 FQGNSA. The CDR3 runs 13 residues.

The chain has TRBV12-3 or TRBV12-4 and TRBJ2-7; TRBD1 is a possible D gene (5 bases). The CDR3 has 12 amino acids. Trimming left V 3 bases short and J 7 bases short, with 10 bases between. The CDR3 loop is CASSLTALEQYF. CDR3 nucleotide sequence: TGTGCCAGCAGTTTGACAGCCTTGGAGCAGTACTTC.

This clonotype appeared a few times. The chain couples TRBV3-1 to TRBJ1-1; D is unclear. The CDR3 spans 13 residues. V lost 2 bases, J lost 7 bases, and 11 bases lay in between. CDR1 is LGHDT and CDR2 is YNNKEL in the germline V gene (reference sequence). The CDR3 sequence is CASSQTGSYEAFF. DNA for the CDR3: TGTGCCAGCAGCCAAACCGGGAGCTATGAAGCTTTCTTT. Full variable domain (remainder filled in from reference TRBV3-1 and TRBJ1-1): DTAVSQTPKYLVTQMGNDKSIKCEQNLGHDTMYWYKQDSKKFLKIMFSYNNKELIINETVPNRFSPKSPDKAHLNLHINSLELGDSAVYFCASSQTGSYEAFFGQGTRLTVV.